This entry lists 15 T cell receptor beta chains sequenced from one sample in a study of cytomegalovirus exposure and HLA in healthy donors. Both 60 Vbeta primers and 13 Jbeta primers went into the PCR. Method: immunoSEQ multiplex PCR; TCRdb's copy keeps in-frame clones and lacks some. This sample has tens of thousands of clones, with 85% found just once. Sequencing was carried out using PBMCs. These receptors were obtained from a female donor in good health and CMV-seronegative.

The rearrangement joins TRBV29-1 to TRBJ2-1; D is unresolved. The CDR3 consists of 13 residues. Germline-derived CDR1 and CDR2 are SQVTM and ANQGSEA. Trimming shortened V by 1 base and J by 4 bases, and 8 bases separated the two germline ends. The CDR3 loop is CSVEVLRYNEQFF. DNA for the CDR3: TGCAGCGTTGAAGTGCTAAGATACAATGAGCAGTTCTTC.

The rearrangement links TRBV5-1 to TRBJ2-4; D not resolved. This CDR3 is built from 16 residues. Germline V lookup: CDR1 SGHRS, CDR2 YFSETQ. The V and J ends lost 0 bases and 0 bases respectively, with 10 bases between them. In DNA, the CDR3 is TGCGCCAGCAGCTTGGACGGAGCCCCAGCCAAAAACATTCAGTACTTC. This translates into CASSLDGAPAKNIQYF.

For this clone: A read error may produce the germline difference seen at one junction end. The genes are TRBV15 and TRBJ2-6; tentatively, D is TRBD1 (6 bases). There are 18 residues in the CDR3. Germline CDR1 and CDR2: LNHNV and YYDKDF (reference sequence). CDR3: CATSRDQQGSSGANGLTF. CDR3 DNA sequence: TGTGCCACCAGCAGAGATCAGCAGGGGAGCTCTGGGGCCAACGGCCTGACTTTC.

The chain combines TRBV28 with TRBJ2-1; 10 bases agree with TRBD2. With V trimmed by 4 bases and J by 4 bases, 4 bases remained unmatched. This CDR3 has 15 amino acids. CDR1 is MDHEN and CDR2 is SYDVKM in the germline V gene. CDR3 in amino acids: CASSSQREGYNEQFF. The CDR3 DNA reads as TGTGCCAGCAGTTCCCAGCGGGAGGGGTACAATGAGCAGTTCTTC.

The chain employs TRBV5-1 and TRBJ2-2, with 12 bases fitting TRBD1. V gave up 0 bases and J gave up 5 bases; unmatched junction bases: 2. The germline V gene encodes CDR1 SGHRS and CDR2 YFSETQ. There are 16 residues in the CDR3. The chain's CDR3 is CASSLAGQGATGELFF. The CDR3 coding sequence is TGCGCCAGCAGCTTGGCGGGACAGGGGGCAACCGGGGAGCTGTTTTTT.

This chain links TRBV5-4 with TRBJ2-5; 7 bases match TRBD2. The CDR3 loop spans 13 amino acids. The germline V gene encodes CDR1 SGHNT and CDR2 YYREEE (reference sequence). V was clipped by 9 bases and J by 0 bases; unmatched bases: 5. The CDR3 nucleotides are TGTGCCATATCGCGGGAGTACCAAGAGACCCAGTACTTC. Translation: CAISREYQETQYF.

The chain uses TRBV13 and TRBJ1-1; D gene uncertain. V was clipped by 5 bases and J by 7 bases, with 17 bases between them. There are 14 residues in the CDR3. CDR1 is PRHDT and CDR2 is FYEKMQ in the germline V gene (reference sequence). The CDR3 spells CASSRGRTWGEAFF. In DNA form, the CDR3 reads TGTGCCAGCAGCCGTGGGAGAACTTGGGGTGAAGCTTTCTTT.

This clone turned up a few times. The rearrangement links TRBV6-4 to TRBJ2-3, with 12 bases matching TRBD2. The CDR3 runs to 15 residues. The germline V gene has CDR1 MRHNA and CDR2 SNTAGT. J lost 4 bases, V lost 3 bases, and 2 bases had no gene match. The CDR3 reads CASSETSGGADTQYF. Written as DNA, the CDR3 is TGTGCCAGCAGTGAGACTAGCGGGGGCGCAGATACGCAGTATTTT.

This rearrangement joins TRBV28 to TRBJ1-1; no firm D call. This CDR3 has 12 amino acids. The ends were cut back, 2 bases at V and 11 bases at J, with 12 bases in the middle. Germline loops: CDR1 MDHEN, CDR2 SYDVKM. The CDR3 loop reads CASSLVRPEAFF. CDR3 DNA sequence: TGTGCCAGCAGTTTAGTTAGGCCGGAGGCTTTCTTT.

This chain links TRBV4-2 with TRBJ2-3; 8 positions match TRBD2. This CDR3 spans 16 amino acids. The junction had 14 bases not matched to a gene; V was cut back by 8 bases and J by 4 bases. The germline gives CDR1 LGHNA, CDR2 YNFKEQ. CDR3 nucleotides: TGTGCCAGCCGCGGCACCGGGACTAGTAGTTCAGATACGCAGTATTTT. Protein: CASRGTGTSSSDTQYF.

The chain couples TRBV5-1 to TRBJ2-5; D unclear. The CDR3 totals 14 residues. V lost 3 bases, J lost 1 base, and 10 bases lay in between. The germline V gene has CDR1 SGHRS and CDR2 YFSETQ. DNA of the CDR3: TGCGCCAGCAGCTGGCTGCCGTCCCAAGAGACCCAGTACTTC. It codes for CASSWLPSQETQYF. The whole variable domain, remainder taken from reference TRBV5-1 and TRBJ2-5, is KAGVTQTPRYLIKTRGQQVTLSCSPISGHRSVSWYQQTPGQGLQFLFEYFSETQRNKGNFPGRFSGRQFSNSRSEMNVSTLELGDSALYLCASSWLPSQETQYFGPGTRLLVL.

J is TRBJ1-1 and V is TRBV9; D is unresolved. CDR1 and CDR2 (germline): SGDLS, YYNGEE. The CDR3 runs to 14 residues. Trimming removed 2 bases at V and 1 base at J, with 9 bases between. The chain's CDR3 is CASSVSPGNTEAFF. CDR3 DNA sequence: TGTGCCAGCAGCGTGTCTCCAGGGAACACTGAAGCTTTCTTT.

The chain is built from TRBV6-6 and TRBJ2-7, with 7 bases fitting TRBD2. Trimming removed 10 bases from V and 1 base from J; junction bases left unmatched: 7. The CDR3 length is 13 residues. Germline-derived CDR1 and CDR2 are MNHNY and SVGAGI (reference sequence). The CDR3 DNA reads TGTGCCATCTCGCGGGAGCCATCCTACGAGCAGTACTTC. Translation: CAISREPSYEQYF.

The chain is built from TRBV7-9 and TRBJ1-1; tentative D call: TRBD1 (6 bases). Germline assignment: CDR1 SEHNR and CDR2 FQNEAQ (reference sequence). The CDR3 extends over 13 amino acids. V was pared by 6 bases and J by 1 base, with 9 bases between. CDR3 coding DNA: TGTGCCAGCAGTCCGACAGGGAACACTGAAGCTTTCTTT. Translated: CASSPTGNTEAFF.

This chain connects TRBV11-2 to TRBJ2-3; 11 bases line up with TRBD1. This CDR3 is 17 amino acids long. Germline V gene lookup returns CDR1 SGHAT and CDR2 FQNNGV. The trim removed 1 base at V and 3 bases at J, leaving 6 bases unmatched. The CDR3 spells CASSLADRGLETDTQYF. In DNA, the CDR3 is TGTGCCAGCAGCTTAGCGGACAGGGGGCTTGAGACAGATACGCAGTATTTT.